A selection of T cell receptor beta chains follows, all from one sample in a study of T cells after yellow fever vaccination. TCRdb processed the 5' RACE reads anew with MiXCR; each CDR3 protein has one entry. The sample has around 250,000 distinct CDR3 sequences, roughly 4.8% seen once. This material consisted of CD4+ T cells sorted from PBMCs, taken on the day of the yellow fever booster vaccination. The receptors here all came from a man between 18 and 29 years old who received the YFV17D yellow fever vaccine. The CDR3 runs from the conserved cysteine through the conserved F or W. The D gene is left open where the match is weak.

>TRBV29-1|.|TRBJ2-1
CSVPRGSYNEQFF
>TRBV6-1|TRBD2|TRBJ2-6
CATGRGAGANVLTF
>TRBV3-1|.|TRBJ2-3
CASSQAWDRNTDTQYF
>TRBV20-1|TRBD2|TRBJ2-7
CSATRPGLAPYEQYF
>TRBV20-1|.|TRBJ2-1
CSARDPGGGEFF
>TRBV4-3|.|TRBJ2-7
CASSLGTRREQYF
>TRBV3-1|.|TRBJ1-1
CASSHGDGRNEAFF
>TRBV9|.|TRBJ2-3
CASSVSFGLWADTQYF
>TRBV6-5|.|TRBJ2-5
CASSYGGGETQYF
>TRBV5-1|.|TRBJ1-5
CASSLFGGLGEPQHF
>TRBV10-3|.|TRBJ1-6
CAISESTRGNSPLHF
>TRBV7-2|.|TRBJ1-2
CASSLASGQNYTF
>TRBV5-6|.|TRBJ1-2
CASSRREHYGYTF
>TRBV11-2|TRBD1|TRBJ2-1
CASSYRGNYEQFF
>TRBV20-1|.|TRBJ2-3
CSASPSEGGADTQYF
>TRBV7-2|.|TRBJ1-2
CASSVRVNYGYTF
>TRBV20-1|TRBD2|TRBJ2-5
CSATLGGAGETQYF
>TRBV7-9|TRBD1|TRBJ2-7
CASSFWTGGPYEQYF
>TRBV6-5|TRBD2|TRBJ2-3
CASSYGAGGLVADTQYF
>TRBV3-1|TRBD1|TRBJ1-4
CASSQTQGPGLFF
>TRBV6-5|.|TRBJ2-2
CASSYLGRWFSDTGELFF
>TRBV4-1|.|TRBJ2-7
CASSPFKRQNIYEQYF
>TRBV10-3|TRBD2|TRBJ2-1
CAIRGGSDPQNEQFF
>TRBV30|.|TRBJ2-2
CAWSGGGGQNTGELFF
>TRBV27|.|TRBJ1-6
CAGRAGVSPLHF
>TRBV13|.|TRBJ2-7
CASSVTVYEQYF
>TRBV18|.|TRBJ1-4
CASSPNRGTLATNEKLFF
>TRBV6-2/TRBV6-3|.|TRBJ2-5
CASIRRGVKETQYF
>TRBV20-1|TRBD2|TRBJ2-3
CSLTGLAGDRDTQYF
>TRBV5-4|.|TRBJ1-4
CASSPTGALNEKLFF
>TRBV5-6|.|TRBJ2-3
CASSPQGNTQYF
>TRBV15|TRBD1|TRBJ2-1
CATSRDGDSYNEQFF
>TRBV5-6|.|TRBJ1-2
CASSLVAPNYGYTF
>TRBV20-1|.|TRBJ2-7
CSARDQGKGYEQYF
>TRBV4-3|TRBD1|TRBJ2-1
CASRSVRGPGEQFF
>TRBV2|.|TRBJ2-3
CASSVISPDTQYF
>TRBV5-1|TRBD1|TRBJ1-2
CASSLGPGGRGGYTF
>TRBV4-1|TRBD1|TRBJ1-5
CASSHRGLDSNQPQHF
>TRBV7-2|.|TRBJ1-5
CASSWVNNQPQHF
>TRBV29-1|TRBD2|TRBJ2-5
CSATSGGQETQYF
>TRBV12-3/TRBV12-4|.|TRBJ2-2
CASSLRGISTGELFF
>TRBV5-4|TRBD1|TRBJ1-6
CASSLGQAINSPLHF